These T cell receptor beta chains were read from a single sample in a study of long-term antiretroviral therapy in people with HIV. TCRdb keeps only in-frame clones here, not all; method: immunoSEQ multiplex PCR. The table has about 24,000 clones, about 79% seen once. The sequences come from unsorted PBMCs, collected 0.7 years before starting antiretroviral therapy. Receptor source: a man aged 30 to 45 with HIV. Both conserved end residues are part of each CDR3. Fields, in order: V gene, clone size, D gene, J gene, CDR3 protein, CDR3 DNA. A D gene is named only where the DNA matches it firmly. Rows may omit the clone size; those that give it use once, few, many or a size class.

TRBV27,few,TRBD1,TRBJ1-4,CASSLWAGGGGNEKLFF,TGTGCCAGCAGTTTATGGGCAGGGGGCGGAGGAAATGAAAAACTGTTTTTT
TRBV7-9,.,.,TRBJ1-4,CASSLQASGRNEKLFF,TGTGCCAGCAGCTTACAAGCCAGCGGGCGTAATGAAAAACTGTTTTTT
TRBV27,.,TRBD1,TRBJ2-1,CASSLTGTGGDNEQFF,TGTGCCAGCAGTTTAACGGGGACAGGGGGGGACAATGAGCAGTTCTTC
TRBV28,.,TRBD1,TRBJ1-1,CASSPPRQGAEAFF,TGTGCCAGCAGTCCCCCAAGACAGGGCGCTGAAGCTTTCTTT
TRBV6-1,.,.,TRBJ2-7,CASSEAWRAAYEQYF,TGTGCCAGCAGTGAAGCGTGGCGGGCCGCCTACGAGCAGTACTTC
TRBV27,once,TRBD2,TRBJ2-1,CASRTITGLADNEQFF,TGTGCCAGCAGGACGATAACGGGACTAGCGGACAATGAGCAGTTCTTC
TRBV29-1,.,.,TRBJ1-2,CSVGGGHGYTF,TGCAGCGTGGGAGGGGGGCATGGCTACACCTTC
TRBV18,.,TRBD1,TRBJ1-3,CASSLGQASSGNTIYF,TGTGCCAGCTCACTCGGACAGGCAAGCTCTGGAAACACCATATATTTT
TRBV7-2,.,.,TRBJ2-7,CASSLASARIQTHEQYF,TGTGCCAGCAGCTTAGCTTCCGCCAGGATCCAAACCCACGAGCAGTACTTC
TRBV4-3,.,TRBD2,TRBJ2-7,CASSQGTSGTYEQYF,TGCGCCAGCAGCCAGGGGACTAGCGGCACCTACGAGCAGTACTTC
TRBV5-4,.,.,TRBJ2-3,CASSLYGSDTQYF,TGTGCCAGCAGCTTGTACGGGAGCGATACGCAGTATTTT
TRBV5-1,.,TRBD2,TRBJ2-4,CASSSGTSGKNIQYF,TGCGCCAGCAGCTCCGGGACTAGCGGCAAAAACATTCAGTACTTC
TRBV29-1,.,.,TRBJ1-4,CSAGHATNEKLFF,TGCAGCGCCGGACATGCAACTAATGAAAAACTGTTTTTT
TRBV2,.,.,TRBJ1-4,CASSLDIPRNEKLFF,TGTGCCAGCTCACTGGACATTCCAAGGAATGAAAAACTGTTTTTT
TRBV30,.,TRBD1,TRBJ2-7,CACSRTGIEQYF,TGTGCCTGTTCGAGGACAGGGATAGAGCAGTACTTC
TRBV19,.,.,TRBJ1-2,CASSIEGSVGYTF,TGTGCCAGTAGTATAGAGGGCTCCGTCGGCTACACCTTC
TRBV15,once,TRBD1,TRBJ1-2,CATSIQTGRVYTF,TGTGCCACCAGCATACAGACAGGGAGAGTTTACACCTTC
TRBV5-1,.,.,TRBJ1-6,CASSLWSGNSPLHF,TGCGCCAGCAGCTTGTGGTCGGGTAATTCACCCCTCCACTTT
TRBV19,.,.,TRBJ2-7,CASSIGGLSYEQYF,TGTGCCAGTAGTATAGGCGGCCTCTCCTACGAGCAGTACTTC
TRBV7-8,.,.,TRBJ1-3,CASSPRFGGAGNTIYF,TGTGCCAGCAGCCCACGGTTCGGGGGAGCTGGAAACACCATATATTTT
TRBV5-5,.,.,TRBJ1-5,CASSLADSSNQPQHF,TGTGCCAGCAGCCTCGCGGACTCCAGCAATCAGCCCCAGCATTTT
TRBV18,.,.,TRBJ2-7,CASSPRPGVAYEQYF,TGTGCCAGCTCACCACGGCCGGGTGTAGCCTACGAGCAGTACTTC
TRBV7-2,.,TRBD1,TRBJ1-2,CASSPGDRRNYGYTF,TGTGCCAGCAGCCCGGGGGACAGAAGAAACTATGGCTACACCTTC
TRBV7-9,.,TRBD1,TRBJ2-1,CASSYPGQGSPQFF,TGTGCCAGCAGTTACCCCGGACAGGGAAGTCCTCAGTTCTTC
TRBV14,once,TRBD2,TRBJ2-7,CASSQALAGVYEQYF,TGTGCCAGCAGCCAAGCCCTAGCGGGAGTGTACGAGCAGTACTTC
TRBV6-5,.,.,TRBJ2-1,CASSPRGPVNNEQFF,TGTGCCAGCAGCCCCCGGGGACCTGTCAACAATGAGCAGTTCTTC
TRBV7-9,.,.,TRBJ2-5,CASKLEVGASAQYF,TGTGCCAGCAAGTTAGAAGTGGGTGCATCGGCCCAGTACTTC
TRBV9,.,TRBD2,TRBJ2-2,CASSVGLADTGELFF,TGTGCCAGCAGCGTAGGACTAGCGGACACCGGGGAGCTGTTTTTT
TRBV7-8,few,.,TRBJ2-7,CASSLSRSSYEQYF,TGTGCCAGCAGCTTAAGCAGGAGCTCCTACGAGCAGTACTTC
TRBV18,.,.,TRBJ1-3,CASSPKGSGNTIYF,TGTGCCAGCTCACCGAAAGGCTCTGGAAACACCATATATTTT
TRBV9,.,.,TRBJ2-3,CASNPGSLTDTQYF,TGTGCCAGCAACCCGGGCAGTCTCACAGATACGCAGTATTTT
TRBV4-1,.,.,TRBJ1-4,CASSQVGNEKLFF,TGCGCCAGCAGCCAAGTGGGGAATGAAAAACTGTTTTTT
TRBV6-1,.,.,TRBJ1-2,CASSESLYGYTF,TGTGCCAGCAGTGAAAGTCTCTATGGCTACACCTTC
TRBV7-9,.,.,TRBJ2-1,CASSVGTYNEQFF,TGTGCCAGCAGCGTGGGGACCTACAATGAGCAGTTCTTC
TRBV6-5,.,TRBD1,TRBJ1-2,CASSYGTESSGYTF,TGTGCCAGCAGCTATGGGACAGAAAGTTCCGGCTACACCTTC
TRBV13,.,.,TRBJ2-2,CASSSSARGTGELFF,TGTGCCAGCAGCTCATCCGCAAGAGGCACCGGGGAGCTGTTTTTT
TRBV6-5,.,.,TRBJ1-1,CASSYLGGYTEAFF,TGTGCCAGCAGTTACCTGGGAGGGTACACTGAAGCTTTCTTT
TRBV7-9,.,.,TRBJ2-3,CASSLVTGAGDTQYF,TGTGCCAGCAGCTTAGTAACGGGAGCTGGAGATACGCAGTATTTT
TRBV6-5,.,TRBD1,TRBJ2-5,CASTPGQGFQETQYF,TGTGCCAGCACCCCGGGACAGGGATTCCAAGAGACCCAGTACTTC
TRBV4-1,.,.,TRBJ1-1,CASSQLEMNTEAFF,TGCGCCAGCAGCCAATTGGAAATGAACACTGAAGCTTTCTTT
TRBV7-3,few,.,TRBJ2-3,CASSFGAGDTQYF,TGTGCCAGCAGCTTCGGCGCGGGAGATACGCAGTATTTT
TRBV14,.,.,TRBJ2-2,CASSQVELANTGELFF,TGTGCCAGCAGCCAAGTTGAGCTAGCGAACACCGGGGAGCTGTTTTTT
TRBV6-5,few,.,TRBJ1-1,CASRTYTEAFF,TGTGCCAGCAGGACATACACTGAAGCTTTCTTT
TRBV27,.,.,TRBJ2-7,CASSPKLYEQYF,TGTGCCAGCAGCCCTAAACTGTACGAGCAGTACTTC
TRBV6-1,.,TRBD1,TRBJ2-7,CASQTGGTQREQYF,TGTGCCAGCCAGACAGGGGGCACCCAAAGGGAGCAGTACTTC
TRBV13,.,.,TRBJ1-1,CASSHRRVNTEAFF,TGTGCCAGCAGCCACCGCCGGGTAAACACTGAAGCTTTCTTT
TRBV30,.,.,TRBJ2-2,CAWIPEQQTGELFF,TGTGCCTGGATTCCCGAGCAGCAAACCGGGGAGCTGTTTTTT
TRBV2,.,.,TRBJ2-7,CASRSGLGEQYF,TGTGCCAGCCGTTCAGGGTTAGGTGAGCAGTACTTC
TRBV2,.,.,TRBJ2-3,CASSDPLTRGSTDTQYF,TGTGCCAGCAGTGATCCCCTCACTAGGGGTAGCACAGATACGCAGTATTTT
TRBV30,.,.,TRBJ2-2,CAWSVLLSSGELFF,TGTGCCTGGAGTGTACTGTTGAGCTCCGGGGAGCTGTTTTTT
TRBV13,.,.,TRBJ2-3,CASRQQTRDTQYF,TGTGCCAGCAGGCAACAAACGAGGGATACGCAGTATTTT
TRBV9,.,TRBD1,TRBJ1-2,CASSTGTASGYTF,TGTGCCAGCAGCACTGGGACAGCGTCGGGCTACACCTTC
TRBV9,few,.,TRBJ2-7,CASSDPNTGLNEQYF,TGTGCCAGCAGCGACCCTAACACAGGCCTGAACGAGCAGTACTTC
TRBV5-6,.,.,TRBJ2-1,CASSLGGNEQFF,TGTGCCAGCAGCTTGGGAGGCAATGAGCAGTTCTTC
TRBV4-1,.,.,TRBJ2-7,CASSQWAREVQYF,TGCGCCAGCAGCCAATGGGCCAGAGAAGTGCAGTACTTC